The clone carrying this T cell receptor (beta chain) was found many times. Graves' hyperthyroidism without ophthalmopathy progression within 18 months was termed stable. RNA transcripts yielded amplified TCR beta CDR3 regions. The TCR CDR3 first-round RT-PCR relied on the HTBI primer set. Via MiXCR, TCRdb re-called the multiplex PCR reads, giving one row per CDR3 protein. This sample has about 840,000 distinct CDR3 sequences, with around 38% found just once. The CDR3 contains 15 residues. Germline assignment: CDR1 SNHLY and CDR2 FYNNEI. V was cut by 6 bases and J by 1 base, with 15 bases left in between. The data belong to a study of T cells in Graves' hyperthyroidism and ophthalmopathy.

The source of this sequence is a man between 18 and 35 years old with Graves' hyperthyroidism. V gene TRBV2 combines with J gene TRBJ1-1, with D uncertain. What was sequenced was blood. The CDR3 DNA sequence: TGTGCCAGCAGCCCTCTGGGCCTCGCGAACACTGAAGCTTTCTTT. This codes for CASSPLGLANTEAFF.